The entry below gives a single T cell receptor beta chain sequence along with its context. The target antigen is unknown. CDR1 and CDR2 from the germline V gene are ENHRY and SYGVKD. Deletions cut 6 bases from V and 1 base from J, with 9 bases between. CDR3 length: 13 residues. The time point is: week 11, during vaccination. Every vaccination contained 300 ug of the mutant IDH1 20-mer peptide and was paired with topical imiquimod. The data originate from a study of a mutant IDH1 vaccine in newly diagnosed glioma. Study at large: The start of vaccination came 4-6 weeks after radiotherapy alone, or with temozolomide cycles. Prior therapy was radiotherapy, temozolomide, or both; most received both.

TCRdb's table, derived via immunoSEQ multiplex PCR, lists solely in-frame clones and lacks some. The table has about 66,000 clones, roughly 80% seen once. This sample comprised PBMCs, obtained from a glioma patient whose treatment included an IDH1 peptide vaccine. The chain is built from TRBV10-3 and TRBJ1-1, with D uncertain. The origin of this receptor is a man in his thirties or forties with glioma. The CDR3 spells CAIRGRTNTEAFF. The CDR3, as DNA: TGTGCCATCAGGGGCAGGACGAACACTGAAGCTTTCTTT.